The T cell receptor beta chain under discussion was sequenced for a study of cytomegalovirus exposure and HLA in healthy donors. Study results and limitations: Cytomegalovirus association was assigned to about 150 TCR beta chains. The tendency of first-cohort TCR clusters to co-occur in the roughly 110 validation repertoires emerged from a later analysis.

The CDR3 length is 16 residues. The germline CDR1 and CDR2 sequences are SGHRS and YFSETQ. The junction had 11 bases not matched to a gene; V was cut back by 4 bases and J by 7 bases. Concerning this clone: Antigen: not known.

Assay used: immunoSEQ multiplex PCR; TCRdb lists only in-frame clones, some missing. The sample includes tens of thousands of clones, 75% to 95% of them seen just once. Material for sequencing was PBMCs. This clonotype was obtained from a man younger than 35 in good health and CMV-seronegative. V gene TRBV5-1 combines with J gene TRBJ2-1; 10 bases align to TRBD2. CDR3 sequence (DNA): TGCGCCAGCAGCCCCTTAGCGGGAGGTATGGGAAATGAGCAGTTCTTC. Protein sequence: CASSPLAGGMGNEQFF.